The 13 T cell receptor beta chains below all came from one sample that was sequenced in a study of tumor-infiltrating lymphocytes in primary liver carcinoma. Germline DNA was extracted alongside blood RNA, which was obtained from unsorted whole blood. Starting from approximately 470 ng of total RNA, TCR beta cDNA was produced with a primer in the constant region. Investigators got TCR beta libraries out of three nested multiplex PCR rounds, done with slightly modified ARM-PCR. TRBV1-TRBV30 forward and Cbeta reverse primers drove the first two roughly 10-cycle rounds. TCRdb reanalysed the multiplex PCR reads using MiXCR and keeps one entry per CDR3 protein. The table shows hundreds of thousands of distinct CDR3 sequences, with about 60% occurring only once. The sample was peripheral blood. These receptor sequences come from a man aged 40-55 years with primary liver carcinoma and hepatitis B virus infection.

This clonotype was observed many times. The gene calls are TRBV29-1 and TRBJ2-1; no reliable D call. This CDR3 contains 11 residues. Trimming left V 1 base short and J 12 bases short, with 10 bases between. The V gene's germline CDR1 is SQVTM and CDR2 ANQGSEA. CDR3 DNA: TGCAGCGTTGAAGGGGCTTCGGGGCAGTTCTTC. It is translated as CSVEGASGQFF.

Points on this clonotype: At one end the junction does not follow the germline gene, possibly because of a read error. The chain is built from TRBV2 and TRBJ2-3; perhaps TRBD2 as D (6 bases). Germline loops: CDR1 SNHLY, CDR2 FYNNEI. The CDR3 extends over 16 amino acids. The CDR3 spells CASSERGSGLTDTQCF. DNA of the CDR3: TGTGCCAGCAGTGAGAGGGGTAGCGGTCTCACAGATACGCAGTGTTTT.

This clonotype showed up many times. This sequence joins TRBV6-1 and TRBJ1-1; no clear D gene. Germline V gives CDR1 MNHNS, CDR2 SASEGT. Between the trimmed V and J ends, which lost 5 bases and 7 bases, there was a span of 11 bases. This CDR3 region has 12 residues. CDR3 region: CASSYLDREAFF. The CDR3, as DNA: TGTGCCAGCAGTTATCTCGACCGTGAAGCTTTCTTT.

The rearrangement links TRBV7-9 to TRBJ2-7; D not certain. The CDR3 extends over 13 amino acids. Germline-derived CDR1 and CDR2 are SEHNR and FQNEAQ (reference sequence). V gave up 3 bases and J gave up 3 bases, with 9 bases separating them. CDR3 residues: CASSLTLNYEQYF. In nucleotides, the CDR3 is TGTGCCAGCAGCTTGACGTTAAACTACGAGCAGTACTTC. The whole variable domain, filled in from reference TRBV7-9 and TRBJ2-7, reads DTGVSQNPRHKITKRGQNVTFRCDPISEHNRLYWYRQTLGQGPEFLTYFQNEAQLEKSRLLSDRFSAERPKGSFSTLEIQRTEQGDSAMYLCASSLTLNYEQYFGPGTRLTVT.

Turning to this clonotype: A read error may produce the germline difference seen at one junction end. The genes are TRBV6-6 and TRBJ2-5; 12 nucleotides line up with TRBD2. The CDR3 sequence is 15 residues long. Germline lookup yields CDR1 MNHNY and CDR2 SVGAGI (reference sequence). The CDR3 sequence: CASIALAGGGEAQYF. CDR3 DNA: TGTGCCAGCATCGCACTAGCGGGAGGTGGAGAGGCCCAGTACTTC.

On this clonotype: No conserved phenylalanine or tryptophan is present at the end of the CDR3, so a read error is the likely explanation. The rearrangement joins TRBV6-2 or TRBV6-3 to TRBJ1-2, with unresolved D. Germline V gene sequence: CDR1 MNHEY, CDR2 SVGEGT. The CDR3 contains 14 residues. The DNA of the CDR3 is TGTGCCTGCAGCTCCGGACCAATGAACTATGGCTACACCCTC. Amino acids: CACSSGPMNYGYTL.

There are a few counts of this clonotype. The rearrangement uses TRBV12-3 or TRBV12-4 and TRBJ2-3; D might be TRBD2 (6 bases). The CDR3 loop spans 15 amino acids. Trimming removed 11 bases at V and 4 bases at J, with 22 bases between. In DNA, the CDR3 is TGTGCCGGTACGGGTGATCGGGGGAAGGCAGATACGCAGTATTTT. This codes for CAGTGDRGKADTQYF.

Worth noting for this clonotype: Since the CDR3 does not end with the conserved phenylalanine or tryptophan, this likely comes from a read error. The chain links TRBV29-1 to TRBJ2-5; 9 nucleotides match TRBD2. Losses at the gene ends were 0 bases for V and 9 bases for J; bases not matched to a gene: 8. The CDR3 totals 14 residues. Germline V gene data show CDR1 as SQVTM and CDR2 as ANQGSEA. The CDR3 here is CSVEDKASGEAQYY. CDR3 DNA: TGCAGCGTTGAAGATAAGGCTAGCGGGGAGGCCCAGTACTAC.

A note on this clonotype: The junction and the germline gene differ at one end; a read error may be behind it. DNA of the CDR3: TGTGCCAGAAGTTTTACAGGCTTCGGGGAGAAACTGTTTTTT. Its translation is CARSFTGFGEKLFF. V usage is TRBV6-5 and J usage is TRBJ1-4; possibly TRBD1 for D (5 bases). Germline V CDR1 and CDR2: MNHEY, SVGAGI. The CDR3 consists of 14 residues.

This clonotype was picked up many times. This sequence joins TRBV29-1 and TRBJ2-7; 13 bases agree with TRBD2. The CDR3 contains 13 residues. From germline, CDR1 is SQVTM and CDR2 ANQGSEA. V shed 6 bases, J shed 4 bases, and the junction held 3 bases outside the gene matches. CDR3 in amino acids: CSVGTSGMYEQYF. The CDR3 nucleotides are TGCAGCGTCGGGACTAGCGGGATGTACGAGCAGTACTTC.

In the case of this clonotype: One end of the junction does not line up with germline, which may come from a read error. The chain employs TRBV4-1 and TRBJ2-7; 9 nucleotides agree with TRBD2. Germline V gives CDR1 MGHRA, CDR2 YSYEKL. CDR3 length: 17 residues. The CDR3 sequence is CACSQERISGSLYEQYF. The CDR3 nucleotides read TGCGCCTGCAGCCAAGAAAGGATTAGCGGGAGTCTATACGAGCAGTACTTC.

This clonotype occurred many times. V usage is TRBV4-3 and J usage is TRBJ2-7, with TRBD2 matching over 8 bases. The CDR3 is 15 amino acids. Germline assignment: CDR1 LGHNA and CDR2 YSLEER. With V trimmed by 0 bases and J by 4 bases, 5 bases remained unmatched. CDR3 amino acids: CASSQEDSGRYEQYF. CDR3 sequence (DNA): TGCGCCAGCAGCCAAGAGGACAGCGGGAGATACGAGCAGTACTTC.

Points on this clonotype: A read error may be the cause here, since a much bigger clone is one base away. The chain employs TRBV10-3 and TRBJ2-3, with TRBD1 matching over 8 bases. Germline V gene sequence: CDR1 ENHRY, CDR2 SYGVKD. The CDR3 covers 16 residues. Here the CDR3 DNA reads TGTGCCATCAGTGGAGGGGAGGACAGGGCCACAGATACGCTGTATTTT. Translation: CAISGGEDRATDTLYF.